This section outlines one TCR beta chain sequence together with its context. It has no known antigen specificity. Base quality data are lacking; no much larger clone is found one base away. There are 16 amino acids in the CDR3, from cysteine to phenylalanine inclusive. Only the CDR3 part of the read is kept: 48 bases, read in frame from the first base. According to the germline V gene, CDR1 reads MDHEN and CDR2 reads SYDVKM. V and J are trimmed by 2 bases and 0 bases, and the gene matches miss 3 bases of the junction. The sample originates from a study of blood T cell repertoires in COVID-19 (dated by TCRdb to the early 2020s). Broadly, across the study: Samples from collaborators originated in the United States, Italy and Spain and spanned both the acute and convalescent phases of COVID-19. The prospective study material was composed of cDNA or gDNA derived from T cells, B-cell-depleted T cells, or PBMCs. Deeply sampled blood TCRbeta repertoires from subjects exposed to, actively infected with, or recovered from COVID-19 were included in the dataset. The repertoires were made available in a free public database intended to serve as a resource for research on the immune response to SARS-CoV-2. Samples came from the ongoing ImmuneRACE study (first 160 participants) plus 1,254 subjects from 6 global collaborators. A de-identified subject ID, COVID-19 status, age in years and sex were almost always included in the sample metadata. Where available, HLA class I and class II types were taken from metadata supplied by the sample provider and were not determined by assay-based typing. Study-wide findings and limitations: The amount of clinical and demographic metadata varied by source and participant and was provided uncurated.

One collaborating source in Seattle enrolled patients during active infection and followed them longitudinally through the course of disease. Each collaborating institution followed its own protocols to collect whole blood in K2EDTA tubes. Collaborator samples were shipped for TCRbeta analysis as frozen whole blood, isolated PBMCs, or DNA extracted from either sample type. TCRbeta CDR3 regions were amplified from genomic DNA by means of the immunoSEQ Assay, a bias-controlled multiplex PCR. In the original analysis: The number of nucleated cells in each sample was estimated from the amplification of reference gene primers within the assay. Sequence reads were collapsed and filtered to measure the absolute abundance of every unique TCRbeta CDR3 rearrangement. For each sample, productive Simpson clonality was calculated as the square root of Simpson's diversity index across productive rearrangements. TCRdb re-hosts the immuneACCESS table, in-frame sequences only. Its copies lack some clones; in the studies checked, an unresolved V gene accounts for under half of them, and the cause for the rest is not known. D and trimming were read from the DNA, whereas the V and J calls and clone size are those reported in that table. This sample comprises 200,000 to 250,000 clones, roughly 81% of them detected only once. The ten largest clones add up to 6.5% to 9% of the sample.

What was sequenced was peripheral blood. This receptor chain uses TRBV28 and TRBJ2-7; the central 11 bases match TRBD2. The clonotype comes from a woman of 80 years or more with COVID-19, enrolled during active disease. The CDR3 amino acid sequence is: CASSLHTSGGSYEQYF. In nucleotides, the sequence is TGTGCCAGCAGTTTACATACTAGCGGGGGCTCCTACGAGCAGTACTTC.